The T cell receptor beta chain described here comes from a study of T cell responses to AZD1222 COVID-19 vaccine. Points from the study as a whole: The donor group comprised mostly white British people and more females; the analysis possibly underestimated clonal diversity. With two AZD1222 doses given, Spike-specific TCR breadth and depth both rose. Along spike, vaccine-associated CD4 TCRs were found throughout, with dominance at 160-218 and 743-854. Only five to seven individuals given AZD1222 were seropositive at baseline.

The repertoire was sequenced with immunoSEQ multiplex PCR; TCRdb's copy has only in-frame clones and lacks some. The repertoire includes about 180,000 clones, 94% of them detected once, and more than 1.5% sits in the top ten. The CDR3 contains 13 residues. With 10 bases removed from V and 4 bases from J, the gap between germline ends came to 16 bases. Looked up from germline, CDR1 is LNHDA and CDR2 is SQIVND (reference sequence). This clone was recorded only once. What it binds is unknown. The TCR comes from an adult who received the AZD1222 COVID-19 vaccine. The chain couples TRBV19 to TRBJ1-2; unclear D gene. Here the sequenced sample was peripheral blood, taken 28 days after the second AZD1222 dose. CDR3 sequence reads: CATLDRLSYGYTF. CDR3 in DNA: TGTGCCACCTTGGACCGGCTGAGCTATGGCTACACCTTC.